Sequencing of this T cell receptor beta chain was carried out in a study of shared clonotypes between healthy human individuals. For the study at large: Each donor's CD4 naive and CD4 memory cells filled three plates apiece, CD8 naive two, and CD8 memory one.

Positive CCR7 selection of CD45RO-negative cells yielded the naive CD8 cells, and terminally differentiated effector memory CD45RA+ cells were excluded. Assay used: immunoSEQ multiplex PCR; TCRdb lists only in-frame clones, some missing. The sample has some 1,900,000 clones, about 95% seen once. The CDR3 spans 14 residues. V was pared by 2 bases and J by 6 bases, with 5 bases of the junction left unmatched. The germline gives CDR1 SNHLY, CDR2 FYNNEI. The sequenced sample was naive CD8+ T cells sorted from blood. This clonotype was sampled from a man between 18 and 29 years old in good health. The genes are TRBV2 and TRBJ2-7; 9 positions match TRBD1. The CDR3 nucleotides read TGTGCCAGCAGTGAATCCGGGACAGGGATCGAGCAGTACTTC. Encoded protein: CASSESGTGIEQYF.